These 22 T cell receptor beta chains were sequenced from one sample in a study of blood T cell repertoires in COVID-19. Measured with immunoSEQ multiplex PCR; TCRdb has only the in-frame clones, and not every one. The top ten hold about 1.8% of the sample, which has roughly 290,000 clones, around 89% seen once. Material for sequencing was PBMCs or T cells enriched from blood (not recorded which). The origin of the receptors is a woman younger than 30 with acute COVID-19.

This rearrangement joins TRBV30 to TRBJ2-7, with 8 bases that match TRBD1. The CDR3 is made up of 17 amino acids. Per the germline V gene, CDR1 is GTSNPN and CDR2 is SVGIG (reference sequence). The ends lost 1 base at V and 0 bases at J; junction bases unmatched: 11. CDR3 loop: CAWSGGKTGGLSYEQYF. The CDR3 DNA reads as TGTGCCTGGAGTGGAGGCAAAACAGGGGGTCTCTCCTACGAGCAGTACTTC. The variable domain in full, with the rest retrieved from reference TRBV30 and TRBJ2-7, is SQTIHQWPATLVQPVGSPLSLECTVEGTSNPNLYWYRQAAGRGLQLLFYSVGIGQISSEVPQNLSASRPQDRQFILSSKKLLLSDSGFYLCAWSGGKTGGLSYEQYFGPGTRLTVT.

The V gene is TRBV7-9, the J gene TRBJ2-7; 10 bases map to TRBD2. Germline CDR1 reads SEHNR; CDR2 reads FQNEAQ (reference sequence). There are 14 residues in the CDR3. J lost 3 bases, V lost 4 bases, and 3 bases had no gene match. The CDR3 is CASSSSSGGYEQYF. The DNA of the CDR3 is TGTGCCAGCAGCTCTTCTAGCGGGGGCTACGAGCAGTACTTC.

The chain joins TRBV10-3 to TRBJ1-1; D is ambiguous. The germline gives CDR1 ENHRY, CDR2 SYGVKD. Trimming shortened V by 2 bases and J by 0 bases, and 13 bases separated the two germline ends. There are 16 residues in the CDR3. CDR3 sequence (DNA): TGTGCCATCAGTGAGGTCTTTCGACACATGAACACTGAAGCTTTCTTT. This sequence encodes CAISEVFRHMNTEAFF.

The sample holds one count of this clone. The rearrangement joins TRBV20-1 to TRBJ1-1; D uncertain. Germline CDR1 is DFQATT and CDR2 is SNEGSKA (reference sequence). V lost 5 bases and J lost 9, with 13 bases in between. This CDR3 comprises 11 residues. CDR3 coding DNA: TGCAGTGCTGGACGGGAGGGTAAAGCTTTCTTT. Amino acids: CSAGREGKAFF.

This clone was observed a single time. The chain joins TRBV5-5 to TRBJ2-2, with 15 bases aligning to TRBD2. CDR1 SGHKS and CDR2 YYEKEE come from the germline V gene (reference sequence). V trimming: 4 bases; J trimming: 7 bases; junction bases outside the gene matches: 8. The length of the CDR3 is 17 residues. CDR3: CASSPGLAGGPDGELFF. Here the CDR3 DNA reads TGTGCCAGCAGCCCAGGACTAGCGGGAGGGCCGGACGGGGAGCTGTTTTTT.

J is TRBJ1-2 and V is TRBV28; D remains ambiguous. The germline V gene has CDR1 MDHEN and CDR2 SYDVKM. This CDR3 has 13 residues. V gave up 4 bases and J gave up 5 bases, with 11 bases separating them. The CDR3 nucleotides read TGTGCCAGCAGTTATAGAGGAGTGTATGGCTACACCTTC. Its translation is CASSYRGVYGYTF.

The sample holds one count of this clone. The chain uses TRBV5-1 and TRBJ1-4, with D perhaps TRBD1 (5 bases). This CDR3 contains 14 residues. The germline CDR1 and CDR2 sequences are SGHRS and YFSETQ. V lost 0 bases and J 5 bases, leaving 8 bases between the germline ends. This chain's CDR3 is CASSLGRVNEKLFF. The CDR3 DNA is TGCGCCAGCAGCTTGGGCAGGGTAAATGAAAAACTGTTTTTT.

V gene TRBV6-5 combines with J gene TRBJ2-1, with D tentatively TRBD1 (5 bases). The CDR3 is 14 residues long. V shed 2 bases and J shed 5 bases, with 10 bases lying between them. Germline V gene lookup returns CDR1 MNHEY and CDR2 SVGAGI. The CDR3 DNA reads TGTGCCAGCAGTTACGGCAGGGCGAACAATGAGCAGTTCTTC. This translates into CASSYGRANNEQFF.

The chain recombines TRBV27 with TRBJ1-6; D possibly corresponds to TRBD1 (6 bases). V was pared by 3 bases and J by 11 bases, with 17 bases between. Per germline, CDR1 MNHEY and CDR2 SMNVEV (reference sequence). The CDR3 covers 15 residues. The CDR3 DNA reads as TGTGCCAGCAGTTTTGCCGGCAGGGGAAGGACACCCCTCCACTTT. Translating it yields CASSFAGRGRTPLHF.

The chain joins TRBV20-1 to TRBJ2-3; 7 bases fit TRBD2. The germline CDR1 and CDR2 sequences are DFQATT and SNEGSKA (reference sequence). V dropped 3 bases and J dropped 3; count of bases not matched to a gene: 9. This CDR3 has 15 residues. This CDR3 is CSASGGGFLTDTQYF. The CDR3 nucleotides are TGCAGTGCTAGTGGGGGGGGGTTCCTAACAGATACGCAGTATTTT.

V and J are TRBV29-1 and TRBJ1-1; a weak D match, TRBD1 (6 bases). The CDR3 sequence is 15 residues long. Germline V lookup: CDR1 SQVTM, CDR2 ANQGSEA. Trimming left V 5 bases short and J 2 bases short, with 18 bases between. The CDR3, as DNA: TGCAGCGTTTCTCCGGACAGTTTCAGTAACACTGAAGCTTTCTTT. Its translation: CSVSPDSFSNTEAFF.

The rearrangement uses TRBV5-4 and TRBJ2-5, with TRBD2 as a possible D gene (6 bases). This CDR3 is built from 16 residues. The V and J ends lost 4 bases and 5 bases respectively, with 21 bases between them. Germline V gene sequence: CDR1 SGHNT, CDR2 YYREEE (reference sequence). CDR3 in DNA: TGTGCCAGCAGCAGTCGGACTAACCCCACCGACGAGACCCAGTACTTC. This codes for CASSSRTNPTDETQYF.

This chain joins TRBV4-1 and TRBJ2-2; TRBD1 is a possible D gene (6 bases). Trimming removed 4 bases from V and 9 bases from J, with 21 bases in between. The CDR3 has 16 amino acids. The V gene's germline CDR1 is MGHRA and CDR2 YSYEKL. In DNA form, the CDR3 reads TGCGCCAGCAGCCTGGGCGCACAGGGAACGGCCTGGGAGCTGTTTTTT. Protein product: CASSLGAQGTAWELFF.

This clone was observed a single time. The chain links TRBV5-6 to TRBJ2-3, with TRBD2 identical over 10 bases. The germline CDR1 and CDR2 sequences are SGHDT and YYEEEE. This CDR3 spans 16 amino acids. V gave up 2 bases and J gave up 0 bases; unmatched junction bases: 3. The CDR3 protein is CASSFGLAVSTDTQYF. CDR3 sequence (DNA): TGTGCCAGCAGCTTTGGACTAGCGGTTAGCACAGATACGCAGTATTTT.

The chain recombines TRBV5-1 with TRBJ2-3; D is ambiguous. The V and J ends lost 4 bases and 3 bases respectively, with 6 bases between them. The CDR3 is made up of 12 amino acids. Germline V gene lookup returns CDR1 SGHRS and CDR2 YFSETQ. Written as DNA, the CDR3 is TGCGCCAGCAGCCAGAATACAGATACGCAGTATTTT. This translates into CASSQNTDTQYF.

As to this clone: At the DNA level, this CDR3 is encoded by other sequences in the same sample as well. This chain joins TRBV28 and TRBJ2-1; 13 bases line up with TRBD2. Germline CDR1 MDHEN, CDR2 SYDVKM. The J segment lost 6 bases and the V segment lost 2 bases, leaving 4 bases of the junction unmatched. This CDR3 contains 16 residues. The CDR3 spells CASSLGGLAGSNEQFF. CDR3 DNA sequence: TGTGCCAGCAGTTTAGGGGGACTAGCGGGATCCAATGAGCAGTTCTTC.

The genes are TRBV7-6 and TRBJ2-7; TRBD1 agrees at 9 bases. The CDR3 consists of 16 residues. Looked up from germline, CDR1 is SGHVS and CDR2 is FNYEAQ. The V gene end was trimmed by 3 bases and the J gene end by 1 base; junction bases not matched to a gene: 7. CDR3 residues: CASSFGTGTGSYEQYF. CDR3 DNA: TGTGCCAGCAGCTTCGGGACCGGGACAGGGTCCTACGAGCAGTACTTC.

The chain links TRBV29-1 to TRBJ1-4; D perhaps matches TRBD1 (6 bases). Germline loops: CDR1 SQVTM, CDR2 ANQGSEA. Trimming pared 6 bases from V and 7 bases from J, leaving 15 bases between. There are 13 residues in the CDR3. This CDR3 reads CSVQQGWGEKLFF. CDR3 DNA sequence: TGCAGCGTCCAACAGGGCTGGGGTGAAAAACTGTTTTTT.

The chain uses TRBV30 and TRBJ1-2; 7 bases fit TRBD1. The CDR3 totals 14 residues. Germline-derived CDR1 and CDR2 are GTSNPN and SVGIG (reference sequence). V lost 1 base, J lost 3 bases, and 5 bases stayed unmatched. The DNA for the CDR3 is TGTGCCTGGAGTGGAGGGGGGACAGACTATGGCTACACCTTC. It encodes CAWSGGGTDYGYTF.

The chain recombines TRBV30 with TRBJ2-3; 7 bases are shared with TRBD1. Germline V gene data show CDR1 as GTSNPN and CDR2 as SVGIG (reference sequence). The ends lost 6 bases at V and 5 bases at J; junction bases unmatched: 17. There are 16 residues in the CDR3. CDR3 sequence (DNA): TGTGCCTGTACACGGAAGGACAGGTCCTTCGAAGATACGCAGTATTTT. Its translation is CACTRKDRSFEDTQYF.

The CDR3 DNA reads TGTGCCAGCAGCTTAGACCGGGACAGGGGGAACACTGAAGCTTTCTTT. Amino acid sequence: CASSLDRDRGNTEAFF. The chain uses TRBV7-9 and TRBJ1-1; 10 bases are shared with TRBD1. CDR3 size: 16 residues. Germline-derived CDR1 and CDR2 are SEHNR and FQNEAQ (reference sequence). The V segment lost 1 base and the J segment 1 base; nucleotides outside the gene matches: 3.

The V call is TRBV10-3, the J call TRBJ1-5, with 7 bases identical to TRBD1. The V and J ends lost 6 bases and 0 bases, in that order; junction bases with no gene match: 5. In germline, CDR1 is ENHRY, CDR2 SYGVKD. The CDR3 spans 15 residues. CDR3 sequence reads: CAIRGTGDSNQPQHF. CDR3 nucleotide sequence: TGTGCCATCAGGGGAACAGGGGATAGCAATCAGCCCCAGCATTTT.